These 30 T cell receptor beta chains share one sample of origin, sequenced in a study of T cells in Graves' hyperthyroidism and ophthalmopathy. Template material for amplifying TCR beta CDR3 regions consisted of RNA transcripts. The study used the HTBI primer set for a first-round RT-PCR of the TCR CDR3. TCRdb analysed the multiplex PCR reads with MiXCR anew, one entry per CDR3 protein. Of fewer than 850,000 distinct CDR3 sequences in the sample, about 18% were seen once. The sequenced material came from blood. The receptors come from a man aged 50 to 60 with Graves' hyperthyroidism.

This clonotype was counted ten times or more. The chain carries TRBV20-1 and TRBJ1-2; D gene uncertain. The germline gives CDR1 DFQATT, CDR2 SNEGSKA (reference sequence). The V end lost 6 bases, the J end lost 3 bases, and 8 bases lay between the germline ends. CDR3 size: 11 residues. CDR3 bases: TGCAGTGCGAATACAGACTATGGCTACACCTTC. Translated, it gives CSANTDYGYTF.

This rearrangement joins TRBV2 to TRBJ2-7; the D gene could be TRBD1 or TRBD2 (5 bases each). Germline V gives CDR1 SNHLY, CDR2 FYNNEI. CDR3 length: 14 residues. V shed 8 bases and J shed 1 base, with 15 bases lying between them. CDR3 sequence reads: CASFPGRASYEQYF. CDR3 sequence (DNA): TGTGCCAGCTTTCCGGGACGGGCGTCCTACGAGCAGTACTTC.

In this sample, this clonotype turned up many times. The chain joins TRBV2 to TRBJ2-3; TRBD2 is a possible D gene (5 bases). The germline CDR1 and CDR2 sequences are SNHLY and FYNNEI. V lost 7 bases to trimming and J lost 0 bases, with 11 bases between them. The CDR3 spans 14 residues. DNA for the CDR3: TGTGCCAGCAAGCCGGGAACTAGCACAGATACGCAGTATTTT. As protein: CASKPGTSTDTQYF.

This clonotype was picked up many times. The rearrangement uses TRBV27 and TRBJ2-7; 13 bases are shared with TRBD2. The junction had 4 bases not matched to a gene; V was cut back by 2 bases and J by 3 bases. The CDR3 length is 16 residues. Germline V gives CDR1 MNHEY, CDR2 SMNVEV (reference sequence). The DNA for the CDR3 is TGTGCCAGCAGTTTAAGGGGACTAGCGGGATTCTACGAGCAGTACTTC. It translates to CASSLRGLAGFYEQYF.

The V and J genes are TRBV7-9 and TRBJ1-1, with TRBD1 matching over 9 bases. The CDR3 runs 18 residues. V lost 4 bases, J lost 0 bases, and 12 bases stayed unmatched. Per germline, CDR1 SEHNR and CDR2 FQNEAQ (reference sequence). CDR3 amino acids: CASSSTQGAMGLNTEAFF. The CDR3 DNA follows: TGTGCCAGCAGCTCCACACAGGGGGCGATGGGCCTGAACACTGAAGCTTTCTTT.

This clonotype was found a few times. The chain couples TRBV5-1 to TRBJ1-5; TRBD1 agrees at 8 bases. V lost 4 bases, J lost 5 bases, and 8 bases stayed unmatched. Germline V gene data show CDR1 as SGHRS and CDR2 as YFSETQ. The CDR3 loop spans 15 amino acids. Here the CDR3 DNA reads TGCGCCAGCAGCCCCAGGACAGGGCAGGATCAGCCCCAGCATTTT. It yields the protein CASSPRTGQDQPQHF.

The sample holds many counts of this clonotype. The genes are TRBV27 and TRBJ1-6; 7 nucleotides align to TRBD1. V trimming: 2 bases; J trimming: 9 bases; junction bases outside the gene matches: 4. Per germline, CDR1 MNHEY and CDR2 SMNVEV (reference sequence). The CDR3 consists of 14 residues. The CDR3 is CASSLPHRGSPLHF. DNA of the CDR3: TGTGCCAGCAGTTTACCCCACAGGGGTTCACCCCTCCACTTT.

In this sample, this clonotype turned up once. The chain is built from TRBV6-1 and TRBJ2-2; 11 bases match TRBD2. Germline V gene lookup returns CDR1 MNHNS and CDR2 SASEGT. The CDR3 runs 17 residues. The V gene end was trimmed by 6 bases and the J gene end by 0 bases; junction bases not matched to a gene: 6. The CDR3 DNA follows: TGTGCCAGCAGGCCGGGACTAGCGGACGCGAACACCGGGGAGCTGTTTTTT. Its protein is CASRPGLADANTGELFF.

This clonotype was detected many times. The chain links TRBV20-1 to TRBJ1-3; unclear D gene. Trimming removed 1 base at V and 6 bases at J, with 13 bases between. Germline CDR1 reads DFQATT; CDR2 reads SNEGSKA (reference sequence). The CDR3 spans 14 residues. The CDR3 region is CSARAPERVNTIYF. The CDR3, as DNA: TGCAGTGCTAGAGCCCCGGAGAGGGTAAACACCATATATTTT.

This clonotype has only a few counts. J is TRBJ2-1 and V is TRBV28; 8 bases match TRBD2. Per the germline V gene, CDR1 is MDHEN and CDR2 is SYDVKM. J was trimmed by 2 bases and V by 5 bases; bases with no gene match: 5. The CDR3 runs 15 residues. CDR3 sequence (DNA): TGTGCCAGCAGTGGTAGCGGGGCGACCTACAATGAGCAGTTCTTC. Translation gives CASSGSGATYNEQFF.

This clonotype occurred many times. The gene calls are TRBV7-3 and TRBJ1-1; tentatively, D is TRBD1 (6 bases). This CDR3 region has 15 residues. Per germline, CDR1 SGHTA and CDR2 FQGTGA. Between the trimmed V and J ends, which lost 1 base and 6 bases, there was a span of 15 bases. The CDR3 DNA reads TGTGCCAGCAGCTTAAATTCAGGGGCAGGCGCTGAAGCTTTCTTT. Protein: CASSLNSGAGAEAFF.

This clonotype was detected ten times or more. The chain carries TRBV12-3 or TRBV12-4 and TRBJ1-1; TRBD1 is a possible D gene (6 bases). Trimming shortened V by 5 bases and J by 7 bases, and 11 bases separated the two germline ends. CDR3 length equals 12 residues. CDR3 coding DNA: TGTGCCAGCAGTGCTGGGACATTTGAAGCTTTCTTT. It specifies CASSAGTFEAFF.

A few counts support this clonotype. This chain links TRBV20-1 with TRBJ2-1; TRBD2 is a possible D gene (6 bases). The length of the CDR3 is 13 residues. Germline-derived CDR1 and CDR2 are DFQATT and SNEGSKA (reference sequence). V gave up 3 bases and J gave up 9 bases, with 15 bases separating them. DNA of the CDR3: TGCAGTGCTAGCGTACTAGCTTACGGTGAGCAGTTCTTC. As protein: CSASVLAYGEQFF.

This clonotype was seen repeatedly, ten times or more. The J gene is TRBJ2-5, the V gene TRBV12-3 or TRBV12-4; D is ambiguous. V dropped 5 bases and J dropped 7 bases, with 11 bases sitting between them. The CDR3 loop spans 12 amino acids. Written as DNA, the CDR3 is TGTGCCAGCAGTCCCCACCCAGGGACCCAGTACTTC. Amino acid sequence: CASSPHPGTQYF.

In its sample, this clonotype was seen many times. The chain has TRBV18 and TRBJ2-5; 7 nucleotides match TRBD1. This CDR3 is built from 15 residues. From germline, CDR1 is KGHSH and CDR2 LQKENI. J lost 1 base, V lost 3 bases, and 5 bases had no gene match. The CDR3 DNA reads as TGTGCCAGCTCACCTCGGACAGGAGCCCAAGAGACCCAGTACTTC. Translated, it gives CASSPRTGAQETQYF. Full variable domain (rest looked up from reference TRBV18 and TRBJ2-5): NAGVMQNPRHLVRRRGQEARLRCSPMKGHSHVYWYRQLPEEGLKFMVYLQKENIIDESGMPKERFSAEFPKEGPSILRIQQVVRGDSAAYFCASSPRTGAQETQYFGPGTRLLVL.

This clonotype occurred a few times. The gene calls are TRBV2 and TRBJ1-5, with 10 bases identical to TRBD1. This CDR3 spans 14 amino acids. Per germline, CDR1 SNHLY and CDR2 FYNNEI. Losses at the gene ends were 6 bases for V and 7 bases for J; bases not matched to a gene: 6. CDR3 in amino acids: CASRTGQGTQPQHF. CDR3 coding DNA: TGTGCCAGCAGAACGGGACAGGGGACACAGCCCCAGCATTTT.

The chain combines TRBV19 with TRBJ1-1; no definite D call. The CDR3 spans 14 residues. From germline, CDR1 is LNHDA and CDR2 SQIVND (reference sequence). The V and J ends lost 3 bases and 1 base respectively, with 9 bases between them. The CDR3 loop is CASSIGGENTEAFF. The DNA of the CDR3 is TGTGCCAGTAGTATTGGCGGTGAGAACACTGAAGCTTTCTTT.

This clonotype has ten or more counts. The genes are TRBV11-2 and TRBJ2-3, with D hard to call. Germline values: CDR1 SGHAT, CDR2 FQNNGV. The CDR3 extends over 17 amino acids. V dropped 0 bases and J dropped 5 bases, with 18 bases sitting between them. CDR3 protein: CASSLEGWPNPKDTQYF. The CDR3 bases are TGTGCCAGCAGCTTAGAGGGGTGGCCCAATCCGAAAGATACGCAGTATTTT.

This clonotype occurred many times. The chain has TRBV4-1 and TRBJ1-1, with a weak D call TRBD1 (6 bases). Per the germline V gene, CDR1 is MGHRA and CDR2 is YSYEKL. V lost 3 bases and J 2 bases, leaving 13 bases between the germline ends. CDR3 length equals 15 residues. The chain's CDR3 is CASSQGGHINTEAFF. DNA of the CDR3: TGCGCCAGCAGCCAGGGGGGACACATAAACACTGAAGCTTTCTTT.

This clonotype was counted between two and nine times. The chain couples TRBV19 to TRBJ2-2; 9 bases map to TRBD1. Looked up from germline, CDR1 is LNHDA and CDR2 is SQIVND (reference sequence). V gave up 2 bases and J gave up 3 bases; unmatched junction bases: 19. There are 21 residues in the CDR3. CDR3 sequence reads: CASSIKAPWDRVFLDTGELFF. CDR3 in DNA: TGTGCCAGTAGTATAAAGGCCCCTTGGGACAGGGTATTTTTGGACACCGGGGAGCTGTTTTTT.

For the CDR3, the DNA is TGCAGCGTTTCTAGACAGGGAGAGACCCAGTACTTC. This encodes CSVSRQGETQYF. The rearrangement uses TRBV29-1 and TRBJ2-5, with TRBD1 matching over 7 bases. This CDR3 region has 12 residues. CDR1 and CDR2 from the germline V gene are SQVTM and ANQGSEA. V gave up 5 bases and J gave up 4 bases; unmatched junction bases: 4.

This clonotype was seen at least ten times. The J gene is TRBJ2-7, the V gene TRBV28; D possibly uses TRBD1 or TRBD2 (5 bases each). The V and J ends lost 1 base and 5 bases respectively, with 24 bases between them. The length of the CDR3 is 18 residues. The germline CDR1 and CDR2 sequences are MDHEN and SYDVKM. In DNA form, the CDR3 reads TGTGCCAGCAGTTTATATGCACCCCTCCGGGACGGACTCAACGAGCAGTACTTC. Encoded protein: CASSLYAPLRDGLNEQYF.

At least ten counts were recorded for this clonotype. The CDR3 coding sequence is TGCAGCGTTGAATGGGGAAATGAGCAGTTCTTC. It encodes CSVEWGNEQFF. This chain links TRBV29-1 with TRBJ2-1; D not resolved. Germline CDR1 and CDR2: SQVTM and ANQGSEA. Trimming pared 2 bases from V and 7 bases from J, leaving 6 bases between. The CDR3 is 11 residues long.

This clonotype was seen more than once but under ten times. The gene calls are TRBV12-3 or TRBV12-4 and TRBJ2-5; 14 nucleotides align to TRBD2. This CDR3 region has 14 residues. Trimming at V came to 6 bases and at J to 5 bases, leaving 2 bases not matched to a gene. The CDR3 spells CASRGTSGSETQYF. The CDR3, as DNA: TGTGCCAGCAGGGGGACTAGCGGGAGTGAGACCCAGTACTTC.

This clonotype was observed at least ten times. V is TRBV28 and J is TRBJ2-1; 13 bases fit TRBD2. Germline V gene data show CDR1 as MDHEN and CDR2 as SYDVKM. After removal of 7 bases from V and 9 bases from J, the junction contained 6 bases not matched to a gene. The CDR3 spans 14 residues. This CDR3 is CASTGLAGVVEQFF. CDR3 nucleotides: TGTGCCAGCACAGGACTAGCGGGAGTGGTTGAGCAGTTCTTC.

This clonotype has only a few counts. The rearrangement uses TRBV10-3 and TRBJ1-2, with unresolved D. Germline loops: CDR1 ENHRY, CDR2 SYGVKD. V dropped 4 bases and J dropped 6 bases, with 12 bases sitting between them. The CDR3 spans 13 residues. The CDR3 region has the DNA TGTGCCATCAGTGGGACCCGGGGAAATGGCTACACCTTC. As protein: CAISGTRGNGYTF.

This clonotype occurred many times. The V gene is TRBV9, the J gene TRBJ1-2; 7 nucleotides match TRBD1. The germline CDR1 and CDR2 sequences are SGDLS and YYNGEE. Trimming removed 2 bases from V and 4 bases from J; junction bases left unmatched: 5. The CDR3 has 14 amino acids. The DNA of the CDR3 is TGTGCCAGCAGCGTGACAGGGAATCTCTATGGCTACACCTTC. Protein sequence: CASSVTGNLYGYTF. The full variable domain, in which reference TRBV9 and TRBJ1-2 provide the parts outside the CDR3, is DSGVTQTPKHLITATGQRVTLRCSPRSGDLSVYWYQQSLDQGLQFLIQYYNGEERAKGNILERFSAQQFPDLHSELNLSSLELGDSALYFCASSVTGNLYGYTFGSGTRLTVV.

In regard to this clonotype: A read error is possible here, since a much larger clone lies one base away. This chain links TRBV13 with TRBJ2-5; D assignment may be TRBD1 or TRBD2 (5 bases each). CDR3 length: 16 amino acids. Germline V lookup: CDR1 PRHDT, CDR2 FYEKMQ (reference sequence). The CDR3 protein is CASSLGPGRPQETLYF. The DNA of the CDR3 is TGTGCCAGCAGCTTAGGCCCGGGACGGCCCCAAGAGACCCTGTACTTC.

This clonotype has ten or more counts. J is TRBJ2-7 and V is TRBV28; no clear D. CDR1 MDHEN and CDR2 SYDVKM come from the germline V gene. This CDR3 has 14 residues. V was shortened by 3 bases and J by 2 bases, with 11 bases between the two germline ends. The CDR3 DNA sequence: TGTGCCAGCAGTTTGGGCGGTAAACCCTACGAGCAGTACTTC. Its protein is CASSLGGKPYEQYF.

The sample holds many counts of this clonotype. The rearrangement links TRBV10-3 to TRBJ2-1, with 8 positions matching TRBD2. CDR1 and CDR2 from the germline V gene are ENHRY and SYGVKD. Germline trimming cut 11 bases from V and 3 bases from J; bases unmatched to any gene: 9. This CDR3 has 14 residues. CDR3 region: CASRPGRDYNEQFF. The CDR3 DNA reads TGTGCCTCACGACCCGGGAGGGACTACAATGAGCAGTTCTTC.